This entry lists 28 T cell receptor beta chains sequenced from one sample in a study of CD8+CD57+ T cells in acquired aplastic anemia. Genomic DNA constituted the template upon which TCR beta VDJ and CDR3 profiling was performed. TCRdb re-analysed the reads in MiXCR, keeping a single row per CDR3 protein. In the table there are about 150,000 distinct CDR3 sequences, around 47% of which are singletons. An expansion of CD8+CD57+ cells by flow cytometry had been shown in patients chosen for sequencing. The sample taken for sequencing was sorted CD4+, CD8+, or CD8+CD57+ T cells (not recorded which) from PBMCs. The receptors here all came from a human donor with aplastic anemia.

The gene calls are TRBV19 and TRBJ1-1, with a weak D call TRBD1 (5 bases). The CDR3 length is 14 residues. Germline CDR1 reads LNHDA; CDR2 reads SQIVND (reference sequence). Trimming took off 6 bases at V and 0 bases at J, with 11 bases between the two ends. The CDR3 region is CASRSQGMNTEAFF. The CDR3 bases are TGTGCCAGTAGGAGTCAGGGCATGAACACTGAAGCTTTCTTT.

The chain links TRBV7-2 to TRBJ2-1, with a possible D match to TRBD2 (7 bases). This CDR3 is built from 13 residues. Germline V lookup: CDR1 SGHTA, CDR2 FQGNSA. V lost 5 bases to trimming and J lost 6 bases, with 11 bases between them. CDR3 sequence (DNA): TGTGCCAGCAGCCAGAGGGGGGGCAATGAGCAGTTCTTC. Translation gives CASSQRGGNEQFF.

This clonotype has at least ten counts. CDR3 bases: TGTGCCAGCAGCTTAGAGCGGAATTCACCCCTCCACTTT. Amino acids: CASSLERNSPLHF. This chain connects TRBV7-7 to TRBJ1-6; D ambiguous. V shed 1 base and J shed 7 bases, with 5 bases lying between them. Germline CDR1 and CDR2: SSHAT and FNYEAQ (reference sequence). The CDR3 extends over 13 amino acids.

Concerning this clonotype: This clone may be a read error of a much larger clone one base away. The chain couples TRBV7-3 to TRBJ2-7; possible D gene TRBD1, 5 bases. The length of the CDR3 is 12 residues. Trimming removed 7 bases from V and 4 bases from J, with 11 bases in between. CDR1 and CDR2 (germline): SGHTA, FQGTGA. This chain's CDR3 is CASTQGGYEQYV. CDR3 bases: TGTGCCAGCACCCAGGGCGGTTACGAGCAGTACGTC.

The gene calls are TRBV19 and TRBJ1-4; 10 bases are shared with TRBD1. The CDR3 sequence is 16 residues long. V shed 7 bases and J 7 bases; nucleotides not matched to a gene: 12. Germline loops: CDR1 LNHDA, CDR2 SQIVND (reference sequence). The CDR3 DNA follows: TGTGCCAGTATTCAACCCGGGACAGGGGACGTTGAAAAACTGTTTTTT. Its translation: CASIQPGTGDVEKLFF.

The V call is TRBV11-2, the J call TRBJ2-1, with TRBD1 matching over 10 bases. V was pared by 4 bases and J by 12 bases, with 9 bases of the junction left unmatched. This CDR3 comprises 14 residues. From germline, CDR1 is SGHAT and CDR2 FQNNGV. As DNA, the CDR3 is TGTGCCAGCAGCTCCCCTGGGACAGGGGACGGGCAGTTCTTC. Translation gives CASSSPGTGDGQFF.

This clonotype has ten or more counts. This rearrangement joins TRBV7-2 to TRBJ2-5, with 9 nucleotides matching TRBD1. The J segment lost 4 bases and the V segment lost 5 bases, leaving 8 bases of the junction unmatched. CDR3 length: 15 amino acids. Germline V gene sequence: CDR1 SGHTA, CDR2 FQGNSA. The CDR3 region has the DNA TGTGCCAGCAGCATGACAGGGGGAGTGCGAGAGACCCAGTACTTC. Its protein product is CASSMTGGVRETQYF.

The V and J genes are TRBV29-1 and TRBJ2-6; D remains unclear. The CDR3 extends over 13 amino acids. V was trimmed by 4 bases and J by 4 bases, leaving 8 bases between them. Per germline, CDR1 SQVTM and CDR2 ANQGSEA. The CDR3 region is CSVAVSGANVLTF. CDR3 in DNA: TGCAGCGTTGCGGTGTCGGGGGCCAACGTCCTGACTTTC. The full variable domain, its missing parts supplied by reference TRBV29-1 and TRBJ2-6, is SAVISQKPSRDICQRGTSLTIQCQVDSQVTMMFWYRQQPGQSLTLIATANQGSEATYESGFVIDKFPISRPNLTFSTLTVSNMSPEDSSIYLCSVAVSGANVLTFGAGSRLTVL.

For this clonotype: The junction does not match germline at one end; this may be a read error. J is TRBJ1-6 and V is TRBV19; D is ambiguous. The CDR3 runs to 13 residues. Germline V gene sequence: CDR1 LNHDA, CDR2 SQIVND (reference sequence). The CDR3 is CASSIGYNPPLHF. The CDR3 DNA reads TGTGCCAGTAGTATCGGGTATAATCCACCCCTCCACTTT.

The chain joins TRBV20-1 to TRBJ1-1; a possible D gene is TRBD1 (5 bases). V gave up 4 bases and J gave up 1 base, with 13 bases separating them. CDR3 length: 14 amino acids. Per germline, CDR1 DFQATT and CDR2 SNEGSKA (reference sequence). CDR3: CSAIDWGRNTEAFF. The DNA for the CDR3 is TGCAGTGCTATCGACTGGGGACGGAACACTGAAGCTTTCTTT.

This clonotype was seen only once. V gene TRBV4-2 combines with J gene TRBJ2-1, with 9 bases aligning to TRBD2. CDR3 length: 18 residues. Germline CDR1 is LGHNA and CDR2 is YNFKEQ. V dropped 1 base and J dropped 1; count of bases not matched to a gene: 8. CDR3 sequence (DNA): TGTGCCAGCAGCCAAGGGGGTAGCGGGAGAACGTCCTACAATGAGCAGTTCTTC. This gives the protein CASSQGGSGRTSYNEQFF.

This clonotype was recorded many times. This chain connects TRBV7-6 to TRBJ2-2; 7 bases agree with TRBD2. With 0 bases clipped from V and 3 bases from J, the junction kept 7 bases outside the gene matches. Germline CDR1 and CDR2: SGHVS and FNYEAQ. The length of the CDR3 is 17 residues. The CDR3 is CASSLARSGEYTGELFF. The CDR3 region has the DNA TGTGCCAGCAGCTTAGCGCGGAGCGGGGAGTACACCGGGGAGCTGTTTTTT.

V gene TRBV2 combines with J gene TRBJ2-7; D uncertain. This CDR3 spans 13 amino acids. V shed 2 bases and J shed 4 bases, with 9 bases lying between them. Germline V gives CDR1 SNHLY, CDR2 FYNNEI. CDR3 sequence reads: CASSELVLYEQYF. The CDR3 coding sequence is TGTGCCAGCAGTGAACTGGTTTTGTACGAGCAGTACTTC.

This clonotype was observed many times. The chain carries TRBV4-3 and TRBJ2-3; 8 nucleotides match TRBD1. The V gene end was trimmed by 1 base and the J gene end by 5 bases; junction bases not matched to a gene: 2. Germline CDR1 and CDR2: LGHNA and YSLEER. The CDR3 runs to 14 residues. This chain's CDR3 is CASSQVTGGDTQYF. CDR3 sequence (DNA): TGCGCCAGCAGCCAAGTAACAGGGGGAGATACGCAGTATTTT.

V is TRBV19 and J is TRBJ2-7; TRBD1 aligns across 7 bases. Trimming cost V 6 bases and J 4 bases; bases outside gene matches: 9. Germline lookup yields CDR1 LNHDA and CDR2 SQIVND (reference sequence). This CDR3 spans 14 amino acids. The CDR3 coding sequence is TGTGCCAGTAGGACGATTGGGACAGCTTACGAGCAGTACTTC. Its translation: CASRTIGTAYEQYF. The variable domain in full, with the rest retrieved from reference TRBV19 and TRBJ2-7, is DGGITQSPKYLFRKEGQNVTLSCEQNLNHDAMYWYRQDPGQGLRLIYYSQIVNDFQKGDIAEGYSVSREKKESFPLTVTSAQKNPTAFYLCASRTIGTAYEQYFGPGTRLTVT.

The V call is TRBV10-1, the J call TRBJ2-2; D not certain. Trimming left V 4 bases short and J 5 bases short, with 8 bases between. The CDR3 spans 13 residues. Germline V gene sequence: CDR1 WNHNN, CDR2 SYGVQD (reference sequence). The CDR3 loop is CASSGWGTGELFF. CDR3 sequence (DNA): TGCGCCAGCAGTGGTTGGGGAACCGGGGAGCTGTTTTTT.

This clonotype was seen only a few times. CDR3 in amino acids: CASSDTGTGGRSPLHF. The DNA of the CDR3 is TGTGCCAGCAGCGATACCGGGACAGGCGGACGATCACCCCTCCACTTT. The V call is TRBV2, the J call TRBJ1-6, with 8 bases aligning to TRBD1. Germline CDR1 is SNHLY and CDR2 is FYNNEI. J gave up 10 bases and V 6 bases, and 14 bases lay outside the gene matches. CDR3 length equals 16 residues.

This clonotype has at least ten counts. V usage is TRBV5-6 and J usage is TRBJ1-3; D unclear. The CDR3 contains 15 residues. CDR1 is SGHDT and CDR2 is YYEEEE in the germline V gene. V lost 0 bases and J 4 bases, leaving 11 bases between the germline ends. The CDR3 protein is CASSLVLGRGNTIYF. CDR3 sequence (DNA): TGTGCCAGCAGCTTGGTGCTCGGTCGGGGAAACACCATATATTTT.

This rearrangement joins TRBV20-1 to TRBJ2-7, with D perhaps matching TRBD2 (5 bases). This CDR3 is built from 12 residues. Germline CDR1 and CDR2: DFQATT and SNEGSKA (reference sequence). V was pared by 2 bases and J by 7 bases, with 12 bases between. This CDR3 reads CSARWTVGEQYF. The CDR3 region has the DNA TGCAGTGCTAGATGGACTGTGGGGGAGCAGTACTTC.

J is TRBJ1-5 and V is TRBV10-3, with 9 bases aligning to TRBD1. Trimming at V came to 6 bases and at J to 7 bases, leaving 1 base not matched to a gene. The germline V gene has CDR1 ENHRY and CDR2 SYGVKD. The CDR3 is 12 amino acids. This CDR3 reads CAIRDRGQPQHF. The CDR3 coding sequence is TGTGCCATCAGGGACAGGGGACAGCCCCAGCATTTT.

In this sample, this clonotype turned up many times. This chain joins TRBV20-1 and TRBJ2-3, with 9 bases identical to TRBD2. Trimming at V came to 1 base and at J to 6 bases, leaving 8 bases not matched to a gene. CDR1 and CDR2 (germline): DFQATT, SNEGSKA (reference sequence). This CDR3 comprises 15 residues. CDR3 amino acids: CSARVGGGVGDTQYF. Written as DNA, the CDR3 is TGCAGTGCTAGAGTCGGCGGGGGGGTGGGGGATACGCAGTATTTT.

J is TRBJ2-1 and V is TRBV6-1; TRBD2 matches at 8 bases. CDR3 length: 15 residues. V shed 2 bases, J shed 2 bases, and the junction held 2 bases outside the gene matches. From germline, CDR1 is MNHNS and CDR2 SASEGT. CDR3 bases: TGTGCCAGCAGTGAAACTAGCGGCACCTACAATGAGCAGTTCTTC. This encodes CASSETSGTYNEQFF.

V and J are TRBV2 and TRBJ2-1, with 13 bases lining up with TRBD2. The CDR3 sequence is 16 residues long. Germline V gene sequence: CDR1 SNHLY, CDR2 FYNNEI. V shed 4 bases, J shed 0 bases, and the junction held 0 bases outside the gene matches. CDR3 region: CASSGTSGGSYNEQFF. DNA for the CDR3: TGTGCCAGCAGTGGGACTAGCGGGGGCTCCTACAATGAGCAGTTCTTC.

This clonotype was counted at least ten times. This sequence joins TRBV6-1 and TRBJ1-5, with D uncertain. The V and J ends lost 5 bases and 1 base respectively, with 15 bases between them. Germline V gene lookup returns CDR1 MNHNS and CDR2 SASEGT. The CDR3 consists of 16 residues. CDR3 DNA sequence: TGTGCCAGCAGTCCCAGAGCCGTTGACAGCAATCAGCCCCAGCATTTT. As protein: CASSPRAVDSNQPQHF.

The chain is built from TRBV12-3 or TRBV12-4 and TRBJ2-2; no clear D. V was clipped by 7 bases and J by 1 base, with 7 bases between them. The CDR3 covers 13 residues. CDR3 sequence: CASNSVNTGELFF. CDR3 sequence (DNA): TGTGCCAGCAATTCGGTGAACACCGGGGAGCTGTTTTTT.

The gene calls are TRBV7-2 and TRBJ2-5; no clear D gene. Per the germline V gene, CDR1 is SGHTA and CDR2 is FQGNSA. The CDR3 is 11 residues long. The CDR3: CAGTVGETQYF. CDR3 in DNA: TGTGCTGGAACTGTCGGAGAGACCCAGTACTTC.

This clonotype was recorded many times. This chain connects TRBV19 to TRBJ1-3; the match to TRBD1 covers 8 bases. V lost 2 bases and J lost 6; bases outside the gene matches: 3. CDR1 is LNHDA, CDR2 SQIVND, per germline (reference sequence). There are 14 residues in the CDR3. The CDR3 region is CASSITGGQNTIYF. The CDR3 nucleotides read TGTGCCAGTAGTATAACAGGGGGACAAAACACCATATATTTT.

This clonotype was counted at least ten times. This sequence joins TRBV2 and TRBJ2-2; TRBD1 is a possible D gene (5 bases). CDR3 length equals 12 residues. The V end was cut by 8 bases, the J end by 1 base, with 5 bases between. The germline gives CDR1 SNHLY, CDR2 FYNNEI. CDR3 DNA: TGTGCCAGCCAGGGGAACACCGGGGAGCTGTTTTTT. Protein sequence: CASQGNTGELFF. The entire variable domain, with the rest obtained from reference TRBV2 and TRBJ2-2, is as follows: EPEVTQTPSHQVTQMGQEVILRCVPISNHLYFYWYRQILGQKVEFLVSFYNNEISEKSEIFDDQFSVERPDGSNFTLKIRSTKLEDSAMYFCASQGNTGELFFGEGSRLTVL.